This is a list of T cell receptor beta chains from one sample in a study of T-cell reconstitution after alpha-beta-depleted transplantation in children. Each CDR3 protein is one row after TCRdb ran MiXCR on the PCR reads. Here the sample spans 450,000 to 600,000 distinct CDR3 sequences, about 11% being singletons. Specimen: PBMCs, collected before TCRalphabeta/CD19-depleted stem cell transplant. These receptors originate from a child between 2 and 9 years old with inherited bone marrow failure, due to receive a stem cell transplant. CDR3s include the opening cysteine and the closing phenylalanine or tryptophan. D genes are given only for firm matches. Size tells how often a clone was seen (once, few, many) or the class of an expanded clone, and some rows leave it out.

CDR3 length | J gene | D gene | clone size | V gene | CDR3 DNA | CDR3 protein
17 | TRBJ2-5 | TRBD2 | NA | TRBV20-1 | TGCAGTGCTAGAGATTTCGGGGGCGGGAGGGCCCAGGAGACCCAGTACTTC | CSARDFGGGRAQETQYF
14 | TRBJ2-7 | TRBD2 | many | TRBV7-9 | TGTGCCAGCTCCTTGGGCGGGACTAAGGACGAGCAGTACTTC | CASSLGGTKDEQYF
15 | TRBJ1-2 | NA | many | TRBV5-1 | TGCGCCAGCAGCTTAGGTGTAGGGACGAAAGCGGGCTACACCTTC | CASSLGVGTKAGYTF
17 | TRBJ2-7 | TRBD1 | many | TRBV28 | TGTGCCAGCAGTTATCAGGTTGCAGGGGGCTGGCACTACGAGCAGTACTTC | CASSYQVAGGWHYEQYF
14 | TRBJ2-1 | NA | many | TRBV30 | TGTGCCTGGGGCGTGAAAATAGCTTACAATGAGCAGTTCTTC | CAWGVKIAYNEQFF
14 | TRBJ2-3 | NA | NA | TRBV15 | TGTGCCACCAGAGAGACCCTAGACACAGATACGCAGTATTTT | CATRETLDTDTQYF
19 | TRBJ2-3 | TRBD2 | many | TRBV5-1 | TGCGCCAGCAGCTTGATGGTAGCGGGAGCCCTCGGGGATCCAGATACGCAGTATTTT | CASSLMVAGALGDPDTQYF
15 | TRBJ2-7 | NA | many | TRBV4-3 | TGCGCCAGCAGCCAAGCCCTTACTAGCATCTACGAGCAGTACTTC | CASSQALTSIYEQYF
19 | TRBJ2-7 | NA | NA | TRBV5-1 | TGCGCCAGCAGCTTGGATACTCGGACGTGGGGAACGAGCTCCTTCGAGCAGTACTTC | CASSLDTRTWGTSSFEQYF
15 | TRBJ1-5 | TRBD1 | few | TRBV6-1 | TGTGCCAGCAGTGCAGGACAGGGGGGAGATCAGCCCCAGCATTTT | CASSAGQGGDQPQHF
14 | TRBJ2-7 | NA | NA | TRBV3-1 | TGTGCCAGCAGCCCCGGGTGGGGGCTATACGAGCAGTACTTC | CASSPGWGLYEQYF
15 | TRBJ2-5 | TRBD2 | few | TRBV30 | TGTGCCTGGAGGTCGGGGGGGAGTGGGTTCGAGACCCAGTACTTC | CAWRSGGSGFETQYF
13 | TRBJ2-1 | TRBD1 | many | TRBV29-1 | TGCAGCGTTGGACTAAGACAGGGGGCTAAGCAGTTCTTC | CSVGLRQGAKQFF
16 | TRBJ2-1 | TRBD1 | NA | TRBV9 | TGTGCCAGCAGCCTGTTCGGGACAGGGACCTACAATGAGCAGTTCTTC | CASSLFGTGTYNEQFF
12 | TRBJ2-1 | TRBD2 | many | TRBV20-1 | TGCAGTGCTAGAGATACGAGCGGGACCCAGTTCTTC | CSARDTSGTQFF
16 | TRBJ1-1 | NA | many | TRBV27 | TGTGCCAGCAGTACTTTCACAGACAGACTTTACACTGAAGCTTTCTTT | CASSTFTDRLYTEAFF
13 | TRBJ2-3 | TRBD2 | NA | TRBV6-6 | TGTGCCAGCGATGGGCGGGAGGCAAATACGCAGTATTTT | CASDGREANTQYF
13 | TRBJ2-3 | NA | many | TRBV20-1 | TGCAGTGCTAGGGACGCCCTCACAGATACGCAGTATTTT | CSARDALTDTQYF
12 | TRBJ1-1 | NA | many | TRBV2 | TGTGCCAGCACCCGCCGGGGAACTGAAGCTTTCTTT | CASTRRGTEAFF
14 | TRBJ2-5 | NA | many | TRBV6-1 | TGTGCCAGCAGTGACCTTCGGCTGCGCGAGACCCAGTACTTC | CASSDLRLRETQYF
14 | TRBJ2-1 | NA | many | TRBV9 | TGTGCCAGCAGCGTTAGGCTAGACTACAATGAGCAGTTCTTC | CASSVRLDYNEQFF
19 | TRBJ2-6 | TRBD2 | many | TRBV7-2 | TGTGCCAGCAGCCCGGGGACTAAGCGGGAAACCTCTGGGGCCAACGTCCTGACTTTC | CASSPGTKRETSGANVLTF
15 | TRBJ1-1 | NA | many | TRBV7-9 | TGTGCCAGCAGCGTACAGGGTTTTAGGGGGACTGAAGCTTTCTTT | CASSVQGFRGTEAFF
14 | TRBJ2-1 | TRBD2 | NA | TRBV20-1 | TGCAGTGCCAGACTAGCGGGATATTACAATGAGCAGTTCTTC | CSARLAGYYNEQFF
15 | TRBJ2-5 | NA | many | TRBV12-3/TRBV12-4 | TGTGCCAGCAGTTTAGCGGTCCGCGGGGCGGAGACCCAGTACTTC | CASSLAVRGAETQYF
11 | TRBJ2-2 | NA | many | TRBV6-2/TRBV6-3 | TGTGCCAGCACCTCCTCCGGGGAGCTGTTTTTT | CASTSSGELFF
12 | TRBJ1-1 | NA | many | TRBV6-1 | TGTGCCGGCAGGGGATGGAACACTGAAGCTTTCTTT | CAGRGWNTEAFF
14 | TRBJ2-7 | NA | many | TRBV10-2 | TGCGCCAGCAGTGTTAGCGGCTTCTCCTACGAGCAGTACTTC | CASSVSGFSYEQYF
14 | TRBJ2-3 | NA | NA | TRBV27 | TGTGCCAGCAGTTTGGATCCTTCCCCAGATACGCAGTATTTT | CASSLDPSPDTQYF
20 | TRBJ2-1 | TRBD2 | many | TRBV27 | TGTGCCAGCAGTTTATCCTCGGCTAGCGGGAGTAGGAGTTTTAGAAATGAGCAGTTCTTC | CASSLSSASGSRSFRNEQFF